The 30 T cell receptor beta chains reported below all come from one sample, sequenced in a study of CD8+ T cells in alopecia areata. In each case, RNA was isolated and then reverse transcribed into cDNA as the sequencing template. The method was immunoSEQ multiplex PCR; TCRdb's version includes in-frame clones alone and lacks a portion of them. The table shows 150,000 to 200,000 clones, with over 50% occurring only once. This material consisted of CD4+ T cells sorted from blood, taken at week 0. These TCRs come from a human donor with alopecia areata.

The chain uses TRBV6-5 and TRBJ1-5; D is possibly TRBD1 (6 bases). Germline CDR1 MNHEY, CDR2 SVGAGI. V lost 6 bases to trimming and J lost 3 bases, with 12 bases between them. This CDR3 has 14 residues. The CDR3, as DNA: TGTGCCAGCAGCTCCCAGGGGAACAATCAGCCCCAGCATTTT. Translation: CASSSQGNNQPQHF.

V and J are TRBV4-1 and TRBJ1-5, with D perhaps TRBD1 (6 bases). Germline-derived CDR1 and CDR2 are MGHRA and YSYEKL. V dropped 0 bases and J dropped 2 bases, with 17 bases sitting between them. CDR3 length equals 18 residues. The CDR3 sequence: CASSQDRTGGGGNQPQHF. DNA of the CDR3: TGCGCCAGCAGCCAAGATAGGACCGGGGGCGGGGGCAATCAGCCCCAGCATTTT.

V gene TRBV5-1 combines with J gene TRBJ2-7; 10 bases are shared with TRBD2. Germline V gene data show CDR1 as SGHRS and CDR2 as YFSETQ. V shed 4 bases, J shed 2 bases, and the junction held 6 bases outside the gene matches. The CDR3 is 15 amino acids. The CDR3 DNA reads as TGCGCCAGCAGCATGGGACTAGCGCCCACCTACGAGCAGTACTTC. Protein product: CASSMGLAPTYEQYF.

This clone was counted a few times. The gene calls are TRBV7-2 and TRBJ2-7; D is ambiguous. The CDR3 length is 15 residues. CDR1 and CDR2 (germline): SGHTA, FQGNSA. Trimming removed 5 bases at V and 5 bases at J, with 19 bases between. Here the CDR3 reads CASSMNPGKVHEQYF. DNA for the CDR3: TGTGCCAGCAGCATGAACCCGGGCAAAGTCCACGAGCAGTACTTC.

Only a few counts were recorded for this clone. The V and J genes are TRBV30 and TRBJ2-5; D unclear. CDR3 length: 13 amino acids. Per the germline V gene, CDR1 is GTSNPN and CDR2 is SVGIG (reference sequence). V dropped 3 bases and J dropped 2 bases, with 10 bases sitting between them. The CDR3 sequence is CAWRGLQQETQYF. DNA for the CDR3: TGTGCCTGGAGGGGCCTACAGCAAGAGACCCAGTACTTC.

J is TRBJ1-2 and V is TRBV18; 7 bases line up with TRBD1. After removal of 5 bases from V and 6 bases from J, the junction contained 6 bases not matched to a gene. This CDR3 contains 13 residues. Germline CDR1 KGHSH, CDR2 LQKENI. This CDR3 is CASSVPGGNGYTF. The CDR3 coding sequence is TGTGCCAGCTCAGTACCAGGGGGAAATGGCTACACCTTC.

This chain uses TRBV30 with TRBJ1-1; weak D call: TRBD1 (5 bases). Germline CDR1 and CDR2: GTSNPN and SVGIG (reference sequence). The germline V and J ends were trimmed by 3 bases and 0 bases, with 11 bases remaining between them. CDR3 size: 14 residues. The CDR3 here is CAWRAGKMNTEAFF. In DNA, the CDR3 is TGTGCCTGGAGGGCAGGGAAGATGAACACTGAAGCTTTCTTT.

This clone showed up just a few times. The chain has TRBV29-1 and TRBJ2-7; D not certain. In germline, CDR1 is SQVTM, CDR2 ANQGSEA. Trimming took 5 bases from V and 5 from J, leaving 13 bases between them. This CDR3 is 12 amino acids long. The CDR3 region has the DNA TGCAGCGTTTCCCTGACCAGGAACGAGCAGTACTTC. Residues: CSVSLTRNEQYF.

V is TRBV25-1 and J is TRBJ2-3, with TRBD2 identical over 12 bases. Germline assignment: CDR1 MGHDK and CDR2 SYGVNS. With V trimmed by 2 bases and J by 1 base, 7 bases remained unmatched. This CDR3 has 18 amino acids. In DNA, the CDR3 is TGTGCCAGCAGTGAAACACTAGGACTAGCGGGGCGCACAGATACGCAGTATTTT. This gives the protein CASSETLGLAGRTDTQYF. The whole variable domain, filled in from reference TRBV25-1 and TRBJ2-3, reads EADIYQTPRYLVIGTGKKITLECSQTMGHDKMYWYQQDPGMELHLIHYSYGVNSTEKGDLSSESTVSRIRTEHFPLTLESARPSHTSQYLCASSETLGLAGRTDTQYFGPGTRLTVL.

The gene calls are TRBV20-1 and TRBJ1-1; D not certain. Trimming removed 5 bases from V and 11 bases from J, with 12 bases in between. From germline, CDR1 is DFQATT and CDR2 SNEGSKA (reference sequence). CDR3 length equals 10 residues. The CDR3 here is CSAAFPPAFF. The CDR3 region has the DNA TGCAGTGCTGCATTCCCGCCGGCTTTCTTT.

The V gene is TRBV6-6, the J gene TRBJ2-3; 8 bases align to TRBD1. V gave up 2 bases and J gave up 1 base; unmatched junction bases: 5. The CDR3 runs to 16 residues. CDR1 is MNHNY, CDR2 SVGAGI, per germline (reference sequence). The CDR3 region has the DNA TGTGCCAGCAGTTACCCCGAGACAGGGGGCACAGATACGCAGTATTTT. It codes for CASSYPETGGTDTQYF.

The rearrangement uses TRBV7-2 and TRBJ2-2; D is perhaps TRBD1 (6 bases). Per the germline V gene, CDR1 is SGHTA and CDR2 is FQGNSA. The CDR3 loop spans 13 amino acids. Trimming left V 5 bases short and J 5 bases short, with 9 bases between. CDR3 DNA sequence: TGTGCCAGCAGCCTCCAGGGGACCGGGGAGCTGTTTTTT. Its translation: CASSLQGTGELFF. Based on the CDR3 plus reference TRBV7-2 and TRBJ2-2, the full variable domain is GAGVSQSPSNKVTEKGKDVELRCDPISGHTALYWYRQSLGQGLEFLIYFQGNSAPDKSGLPSDRFSAERTGGSVSTLTIQRTQQEDSAVYLCASSLQGTGELFFGEGSRLTVL.

The V gene is TRBV7-3, the J gene TRBJ2-2; 9 nucleotides match TRBD1. The CDR3 totals 15 residues. Germline assignment: CDR1 SGHTA and CDR2 FQGTGA. V lost 3 bases, J lost 1 base, and 0 bases stayed unmatched. CDR3 sequence (DNA): TGTGCCAGCAGCTTGGGACAGGGGAACACCGGGGAGCTGTTTTTT. The encoded protein is CASSLGQGNTGELFF.

This chain uses TRBV30 with TRBJ1-2; 9 nucleotides align to TRBD1. CDR1 is GTSNPN, CDR2 SVGIG, per germline (reference sequence). With V trimmed by 2 bases and J by 6 bases, 10 bases remained unmatched. This CDR3 spans 15 amino acids. The CDR3 loop is CAWSTPRDRADGYTF. The CDR3 nucleotides are TGTGCCTGGAGTACCCCCCGGGACAGGGCCGATGGCTACACCTTC.

The chain joins TRBV30 to TRBJ2-5, with D perhaps TRBD2 (6 bases). Trimming cost V 5 bases and J 5 bases, with 12 bases left between them. Germline lookup yields CDR1 GTSNPN and CDR2 SVGIG (reference sequence). The CDR3 is 12 amino acids. The CDR3 bases are TGTGCCTGGGGGACTGTTCGGGAGACCCAGTACTTC. Its protein is CAWGTVRETQYF.

In regard to this clone: This likely stems from a read error, as it lies one base from a far larger clone. The J gene is TRBJ2-2, the V gene TRBV7-8; D is uncertain. Trimming removed 2 bases from V and 0 bases from J, with 1 base in between. The CDR3 runs 13 residues. Germline V gene data show CDR1 as SGHVS and CDR2 as FQNEAQ. DNA of the CDR3: TGTGCCAGCAGCTTATCGAACACCGGGGAGCTGTTTTTT. It codes for CASSLSNTGELFF.

This chain joins TRBV4-1 and TRBJ1-3; D is ambiguous. The CDR3 runs 13 residues. The germline gives CDR1 MGHRA, CDR2 YSYEKL. Between the trimmed V and J ends, which lost 0 bases and 7 bases, there was a span of 7 bases. CDR3 nucleotides: TGCGCCAGCAGCCAAGATCTGCAGAACACCATATATTTT. This translates into CASSQDLQNTIYF.

The chain carries TRBV11-2 and TRBJ2-7; D remains ambiguous. The CDR3 has 12 residues. The germline gives CDR1 SGHAT, CDR2 FQNNGV. Between the trimmed V and J ends, which lost 0 bases and 6 bases, there was a span of 6 bases. The CDR3 nucleotides read TGTGCCAGCAGCTTAGATGGGATCGAGCAGTACTTC. This encodes CASSLDGIEQYF.

For this clone: The same CDR3 arises from other DNA sequences in this sample as well. The chain joins TRBV4-1 to TRBJ2-5, with D possibly being TRBD1 (6 bases). V lost 2 bases to trimming and J lost 7 bases, with 17 bases between them. Looked up from germline, CDR1 is MGHRA and CDR2 is YSYEKL. The length of the CDR3 is 15 residues. CDR3 protein: CASSQYRQARGTQYF. The CDR3 bases are TGCGCCAGCAGCCAATACAGACAGGCAAGAGGGACCCAGTACTTC.

The rearrangement links TRBV29-1 to TRBJ2-5; the match to TRBD1 covers 8 bases. CDR3 length: 12 amino acids. Germline V CDR1 and CDR2: SQVTM, ANQGSEA. J gave up 4 bases and V 8 bases, and 6 bases lay outside the gene matches. The CDR3 region has the DNA TGCAGCTTACGGACAGGGCCAGAGACCCAGTACTTC. It yields the protein CSLRTGPETQYF.

The gene calls are TRBV5-1 and TRBJ2-7; weak D call: TRBD2 (5 bases). V was shortened by 4 bases and J by 6 bases, with 17 bases between the two germline ends. Germline V gene sequence: CDR1 SGHRS, CDR2 YFSETQ. The CDR3 contains 14 residues. The CDR3 coding sequence is TGCGCCAGCAGCGGAGGTTATATTGCAGGCGAGCAGTACTTC. Translation gives CASSGGYIAGEQYF.

Only a few counts were recorded for this clone. V is TRBV7-2 and J is TRBJ2-2, with 15 bases lining up with TRBD2. Losses at the gene ends were 5 bases for V and 4 bases for J; bases not matched to a gene: 8. CDR1 and CDR2 from the germline V gene are SGHTA and FQGNSA. This CDR3 spans 18 amino acids. This chain's CDR3 is CASSPGLAGGPGTGELFF. CDR3 DNA sequence: TGTGCCAGCAGCCCCGGACTAGCGGGGGGGCCTGGCACCGGGGAGCTGTTTTTT.

The chain has TRBV2 and TRBJ2-3; 10 nucleotides match TRBD2. Germline CDR1 SNHLY, CDR2 FYNNEI. J gave up 2 bases and V 6 bases, and 11 bases lay outside the gene matches. The CDR3 is made up of 17 amino acids. As DNA, the CDR3 is TGTGCCAGCAGGGAACTCCTACTAGCGGGGAACACAGATACGCAGTATTTT. Translated, it gives CASRELLLAGNTDTQYF.

The chain employs TRBV25-1 and TRBJ1-2, with 7 bases identical to TRBD1. J gave up 4 bases and V 1 base, and 6 bases lay outside the gene matches. This CDR3 has 15 amino acids. Germline-derived CDR1 and CDR2 are MGHDK and SYGVNS. The CDR3 here is CASSESAGQFYGYTF. CDR3 nucleotides: TGTGCCAGCAGTGAATCGGCGGGACAGTTCTATGGCTACACCTTC.

The chain couples TRBV13 to TRBJ1-5, with TRBD1 as a possible D gene (5 bases). The CDR3 is made up of 14 amino acids. Deletions cut 1 base from V and 1 base from J, with 5 bases between. Per germline, CDR1 PRHDT and CDR2 FYEKMQ (reference sequence). The CDR3: CASSLAGSNQPQHF. For the CDR3, the DNA is TGTGCCAGCAGCTTAGCAGGGAGCAATCAGCCCCAGCATTTT.

This chain uses TRBV30 with TRBJ1-6, with a tentative D call TRBD1 (5 bases). CDR1 GTSNPN and CDR2 SVGIG come from the germline V gene (reference sequence). This CDR3 comprises 16 residues. The V and J ends lost 2 bases and 7 bases respectively, with 18 bases between them. The CDR3 bases are TGTGCCTGGAGTCAAACGTCCGGGACGGGAAATTCACCCCTCCACTTT. Translating gives CAWSQTSGTGNSPLHF.

This clone was seen more than once but under ten times. The V call is TRBV29-1, the J call TRBJ1-2; 11 bases are a match to TRBD1. V lost 5 bases to trimming and J lost 7 bases; unmatched junction nucleotides: 9. Germline V gene data show CDR1 as SQVTM and CDR2 as ANQGSEA. This CDR3 is 14 amino acids long. The CDR3 sequence is CSVWTGGILGGYTF. In DNA form, the CDR3 reads TGCAGCGTTTGGACAGGGGGCATACTTGGTGGCTACACCTTC.

The rearrangement links TRBV15 to TRBJ2-5, with 11 positions matching TRBD1. Germline values: CDR1 LNHNV, CDR2 YYDKDF (reference sequence). The CDR3 sequence is 15 residues long. With V trimmed by 3 bases and J by 5 bases, 5 bases remained unmatched. The CDR3 is CATSRDRGRGETQYF. Written as DNA, the CDR3 is TGTGCCACCAGCAGGGACAGGGGGCGAGGGGAGACCCAGTACTTC. Using reference TRBV15 and TRBJ2-5 for the parts outside the CDR3, the full variable domain is DAMVIQNPRYQVTQFGKPVTLSCSQTLNHNVMYWYQQKSSQAPKLLFHYYDKDFNNEADTPDNFQSRRPNTSFCFLDIRSPGLGDTAMYLCATSRDRGRGETQYFGPGTRLLVL.

This chain joins TRBV9 and TRBJ2-1; D remains ambiguous. The CDR3 loop spans 12 amino acids. Trimming stripped 4 bases from V and 10 bases from J, with 12 bases between. CDR1 SGDLS and CDR2 YYNGEE come from the germline V gene. The CDR3 DNA follows: TGTGCCAGCAGCCCACGCCCCAACGAGCAGTTCTTC. Its translation: CASSPRPNEQFF. The full variable domain, rest sourced from reference TRBV9 and TRBJ2-1, is DSGVTQTPKHLITATGQRVTLRCSPRSGDLSVYWYQQSLDQGLQFLIQYYNGEERAKGNILERFSAQQFPDLHSELNLSSLELGDSALYFCASSPRPNEQFFGPGTRLTVL.

The chain couples TRBV7-2 to TRBJ1-5, with D uncertain. Trimming shortened V by 1 base and J by 8 bases, and 15 bases separated the two germline ends. This CDR3 is 15 amino acids long. Germline V gene data show CDR1 as SGHTA and CDR2 as FQGNSA. In nucleotides, the CDR3 is TGTGCCAGCAGCTTAGACGATGTGGGAATAAAGCCCCAGCATTTT. Translation: CASSLDDVGIKPQHF.